This is a list of T cell receptor beta chains from one sample in a study of graft-versus-host responses after intestinal transplantation. Clones were read by immunoSEQ multiplex PCR, and TCRdb kept only the in-frame ones, dropping some. Altogether about 2,500 clones are present, roughly 28% being singletons, with the ten largest covering 5.1%. This specimen was alloreactive CD4+ T cells from a mixed lymphocyte reaction culture, taken before transplantation. The receptors derive from a human patient who was an organ donor for intestinal transplantation. CDR3s include the opening cysteine and the closing phenylalanine or tryptophan. Each record gives: V gene, J gene, CDR3 length, clone size, D gene, CDR3 DNA, CDR3 protein. D genes are given only for firm matches. Clone sizes are given selectively: once, few, many, or a class where the clone is expanded.

TRBV14	TRBJ2-3	15	medium-sized	.	TGTGCCAGCAGCCCCAGACTCCAAAGCACAGATACGCAGTATTTT	CASSPRLQSTDTQYF
TRBV5-5	TRBJ2-7	15	.	TRBD1	TGTGCCAGCAGCTTGTATCGGGACAGGGGTAACGAGCAGTACTTC	CASSLYRDRGNEQYF
TRBV2	TRBJ1-5	15	.	TRBD1	TGTGCCAGCAGTGTGGACAGGGTGGGCAATCAGCCCCAGCATTTT	CASSVDRVGNQPQHF
TRBV9	TRBJ1-1	13	.	TRBD1	TGTGCCAGCAGCGCTCACAGGGGCACTGAAGCTTTCTTT	CASSAHRGTEAFF
TRBV5-4	TRBJ2-5	17	few	TRBD2	TGTGCCAGCAGCCAAGAAGCTACTAGCGGGGGCCAAGAGACCCAGTACTTC	CASSQEATSGGQETQYF
TRBV28	TRBJ2-5	16	.	TRBD2	TGTGCCAGCAGTTTATATCGCGGGAGGGGCCGGGAGACCCAGTACTTC	CASSLYRGRGRETQYF
TRBV4-2	TRBJ1-2	14	few	TRBD1	TGTGCTAGCAGCCAAGTACTGACAGGGGACGGCTACACCTTC	CASSQVLTGDGYTF
TRBV5-4	TRBJ2-2	16	few	.	TGTGCCAGCAGCTCATCGGTCGTCCGGAGCGCCGGGGAGCTGTTTTTT	CASSSSVVRSAGELFF
TRBV5-4	TRBJ1-2	15	medium-sized	TRBD1	TGTGCCAGCAGCGCCCGGACAGGGAACAACTATGGCTACACCTTC	CASSARTGNNYGYTF
TRBV6-8	TRBJ2-2	16	.	TRBD1	TGTGCCAGCAGACCTACAGGGGGCTCGCGGACCGGGGAGCTGTTTTTT	CASRPTGGSRTGELFF
TRBV5-1	TRBJ2-5	15	.	.	TGCGCCAGCAGCGATACTAGCCGTAGCAGGGAGACCCAGTACTTC	CASSDTSRSRETQYF
TRBV27	TRBJ2-7	14	.	TRBD2	TGTGCCAGCACCCCAAGCGGGAGCTCCTACGAGCAGTACTTC	CASTPSGSSYEQYF
TRBV5-1	TRBJ2-3	16	.	.	TGCGCCAGCAGTAATGGCGGGACCTCTAGCACAGATACGCAGTATTTT	CASSNGGTSSTDTQYF
TRBV29-1	TRBJ2-5	11	medium-sized	.	TGCAGCGCCACACCCCCGGAGACCCAGTACTTC	CSATPPETQYF
TRBV6-6	TRBJ1-2	15	few	.	TGTGCCAGCAGCAAAAATTACAGGGCTGACTATGGCTACACCTTC	CASSKNYRADYGYTF
TRBV10-1	TRBJ1-1	13	.	TRBD1	TGCGCCAGCAGTGGACAGGGGGCGGGTGAAGCTTTCTTT	CASSGQGAGEAFF
TRBV27	TRBJ1-2	15	.	.	TGTGCCAGCAGTTTATCGGAGGGGAGGATCTATGGCTACACCTTC	CASSLSEGRIYGYTF
TRBV5-1	TRBJ1-4	16	medium-sized	.	TGCGCCAGCAGCTTGGCTCTTCACAGGGAAGGGGAAAAACTGTTTTTT	CASSLALHREGEKLFF
TRBV2	TRBJ2-1	15	few	.	TGTGCCAGCAGTGTTGACGGGAGAGGTGGCAATGAGCAGTTCTTC	CASSVDGRGGNEQFF
TRBV30	TRBJ1-1	16	.	TRBD1	TGTGCCTGGAGTAACGGTCAAGACAGGGGGAACACTGAAGCTTTCTTT	CAWSNGQDRGNTEAFF
TRBV5-1	TRBJ2-3	13	large	TRBD1	TGCGCCAGCAGTGAGACAGGGACAGATACGCAGTATTTT	CASSETGTDTQYF
TRBV6-5	TRBJ1-5	14	.	TRBD1	TGTGCCAGCAGTGAGACAGGGCGAGCACAGCCCCAGCATTTT	CASSETGRAQPQHF